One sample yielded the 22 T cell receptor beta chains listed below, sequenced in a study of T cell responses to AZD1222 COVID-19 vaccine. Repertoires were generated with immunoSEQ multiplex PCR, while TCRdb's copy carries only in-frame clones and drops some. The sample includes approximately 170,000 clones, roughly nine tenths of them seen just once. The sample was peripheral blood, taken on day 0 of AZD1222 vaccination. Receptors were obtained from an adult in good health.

The CDR3 is CASRKQGKNEKLFF. In nucleotides, the CDR3 is TGTGCCAGTAGGAAACAGGGGAAAAATGAAAAACTGTTTTTT. V and J are TRBV19 and TRBJ1-4, with TRBD1 identical over 7 bases. V was pared by 6 bases and J by 5 bases, with 6 bases of the junction left unmatched. The CDR3 runs to 14 residues. Germline values: CDR1 LNHDA, CDR2 SQIVND (reference sequence).

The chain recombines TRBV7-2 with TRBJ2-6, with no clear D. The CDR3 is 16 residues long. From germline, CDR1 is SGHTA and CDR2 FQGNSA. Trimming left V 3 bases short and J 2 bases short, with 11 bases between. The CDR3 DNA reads TGTGCCAGCAGCTTTCAGACTGGAGCTGGGGCCAACGTCCTGACTTTC. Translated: CASSFQTGAGANVLTF. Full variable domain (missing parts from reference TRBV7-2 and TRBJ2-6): GAGVSQSPSNKVTEKGKDVELRCDPISGHTALYWYRQSLGQGLEFLIYFQGNSAPDKSGLPSDRFSAERTGGSVSTLTIQRTQQEDSAVYLCASSFQTGAGANVLTFGAGSRLTVL.

DNA for the CDR3: TGTGCCAGCTCACCACCGCGGGTAGCCTACAATGAGCAGTTCTTC. Amino acids: CASSPPRVAYNEQFF. The chain couples TRBV18 to TRBJ2-1, with D maybe TRBD2 (5 bases). Germline V gives CDR1 KGHSH, CDR2 LQKENI. Trimming stripped 0 bases from V and 2 bases from J, with 8 bases between. The CDR3 contains 15 residues.

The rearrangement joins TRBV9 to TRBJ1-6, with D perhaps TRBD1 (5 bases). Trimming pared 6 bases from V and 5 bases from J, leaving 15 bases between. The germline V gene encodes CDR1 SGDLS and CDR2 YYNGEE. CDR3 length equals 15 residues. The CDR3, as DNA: TGTGCCAGCAATTGGGAGGGGTCTAATAATTCACCCCTCCACTTT. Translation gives CASNWEGSNNSPLHF.

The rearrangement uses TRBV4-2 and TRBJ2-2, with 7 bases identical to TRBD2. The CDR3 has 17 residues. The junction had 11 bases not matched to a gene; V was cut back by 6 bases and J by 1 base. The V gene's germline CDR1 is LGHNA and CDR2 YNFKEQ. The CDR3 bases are TGTGCCAGCAGTTTGAACCCAAGCGGGGTGAACACCGGGGAGCTGTTTTTT. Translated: CASSLNPSGVNTGELFF.

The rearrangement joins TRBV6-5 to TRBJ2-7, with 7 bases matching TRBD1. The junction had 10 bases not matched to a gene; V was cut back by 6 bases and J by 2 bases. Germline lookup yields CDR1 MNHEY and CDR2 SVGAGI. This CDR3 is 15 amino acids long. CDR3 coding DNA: TGTGCCAGCAGACCACCGGGACAGTCTACCTACGAGCAGTACTTC. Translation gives CASRPPGQSTYEQYF.

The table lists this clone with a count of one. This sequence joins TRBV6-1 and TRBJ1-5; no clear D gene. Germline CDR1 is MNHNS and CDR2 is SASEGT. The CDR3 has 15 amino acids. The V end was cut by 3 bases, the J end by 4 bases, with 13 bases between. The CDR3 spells CASSDAPGANQPQHF. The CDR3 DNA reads TGTGCCAGCAGTGATGCCCCGGGAGCTAATCAGCCCCAGCATTTT.

CDR3 coding DNA: TGTGCCAGCAGCTGGAATGCCGAGACCCAGTACTTC. It codes for CASSWNAETQYF. This rearrangement joins TRBV7-9 to TRBJ2-5; no clear D. The V gene lost 4 bases and the J gene lost 5 bases, with 8 bases spanning the gap. Per the germline V gene, CDR1 is SEHNR and CDR2 is FQNEAQ (reference sequence). CDR3 size: 12 residues. Variable domain in full (rest from reference TRBV7-9 and TRBJ2-5): DTGVSQNPRHKITKRGQNVTFRCDPISEHNRLYWYRQTLGQGPEFLTYFQNEAQLEKSRLLSDRFSAERPKGSFSTLEIQRTEQGDSAMYLCASSWNAETQYFGPGTRLLVL.

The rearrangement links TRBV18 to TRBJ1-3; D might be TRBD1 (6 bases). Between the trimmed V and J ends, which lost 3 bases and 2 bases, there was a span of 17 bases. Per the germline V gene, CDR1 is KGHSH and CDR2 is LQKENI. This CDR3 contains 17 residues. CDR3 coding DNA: TGTGCCAGCTCACCGTCTGGCGCGGGGGCTGCTGGAAACACCATATATTTT. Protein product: CASSPSGAGAAGNTIYF.

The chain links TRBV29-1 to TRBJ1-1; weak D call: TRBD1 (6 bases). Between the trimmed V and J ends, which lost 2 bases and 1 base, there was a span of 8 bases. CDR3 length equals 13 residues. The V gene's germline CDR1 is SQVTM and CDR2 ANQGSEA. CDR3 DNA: TGCAGCGTTGAAACAGGGCAGAACACTGAAGCTTTCTTT. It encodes CSVETGQNTEAFF.

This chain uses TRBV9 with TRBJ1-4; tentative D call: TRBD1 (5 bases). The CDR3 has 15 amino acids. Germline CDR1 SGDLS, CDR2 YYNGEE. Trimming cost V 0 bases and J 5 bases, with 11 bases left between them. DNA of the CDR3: TGTGCCAGCAGCGTAGGTGGAGGGGTGAATGAAAAACTGTTTTTT. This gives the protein CASSVGGGVNEKLFF. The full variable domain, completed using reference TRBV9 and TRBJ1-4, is DSGVTQTPKHLITATGQRVTLRCSPRSGDLSVYWYQQSLDQGLQFLIQYYNGEERAKGNILERFSAQQFPDLHSELNLSSLELGDSALYFCASSVGGGVNEKLFFGSGTQLSVL.

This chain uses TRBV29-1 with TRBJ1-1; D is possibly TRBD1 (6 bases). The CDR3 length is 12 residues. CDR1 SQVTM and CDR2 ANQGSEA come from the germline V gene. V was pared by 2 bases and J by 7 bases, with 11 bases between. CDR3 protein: CSVEPGHDEAFF. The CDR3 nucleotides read TGCAGCGTTGAACCGGGACACGATGAAGCTTTCTTT.

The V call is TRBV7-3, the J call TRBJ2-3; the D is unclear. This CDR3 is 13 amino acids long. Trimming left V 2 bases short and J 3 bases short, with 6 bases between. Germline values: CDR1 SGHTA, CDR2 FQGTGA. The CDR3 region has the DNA TGTGCCAGCAGCTTAGAATGGACAGATACGCAGTATTTT. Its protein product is CASSLEWTDTQYF.

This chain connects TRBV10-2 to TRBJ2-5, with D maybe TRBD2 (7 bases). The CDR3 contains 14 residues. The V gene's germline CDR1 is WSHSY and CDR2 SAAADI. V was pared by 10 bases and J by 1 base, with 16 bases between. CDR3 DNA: TGCGCCACTTCATCCGGGGGGCCCCAAGAGACCCAGTACTTC. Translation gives CATSSGGPQETQYF.

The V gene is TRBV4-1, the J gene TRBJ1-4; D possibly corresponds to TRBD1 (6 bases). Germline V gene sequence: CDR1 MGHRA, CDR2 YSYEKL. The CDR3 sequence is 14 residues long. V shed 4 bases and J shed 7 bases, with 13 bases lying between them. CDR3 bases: TGCGCCAGCAGCCGCGCAAGGGGGAGTGAAAAACTGTTTTTT. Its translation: CASSRARGSEKLFF.

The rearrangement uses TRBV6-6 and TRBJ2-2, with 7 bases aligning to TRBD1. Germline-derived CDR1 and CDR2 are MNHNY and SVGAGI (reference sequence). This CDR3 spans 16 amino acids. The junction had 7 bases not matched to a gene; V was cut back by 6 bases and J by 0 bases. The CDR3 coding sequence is TGTGCCAGCAGGCGAACCGGGACAGCGAACACCGGGGAGCTGTTTTTT. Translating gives CASRRTGTANTGELFF.

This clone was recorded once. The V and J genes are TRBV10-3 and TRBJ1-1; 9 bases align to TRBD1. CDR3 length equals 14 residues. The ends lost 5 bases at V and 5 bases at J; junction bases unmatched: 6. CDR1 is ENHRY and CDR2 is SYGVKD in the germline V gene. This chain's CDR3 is CAISPNRGLTEAFF. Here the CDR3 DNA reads TGTGCCATCAGTCCTAACAGGGGGCTAACTGAAGCTTTCTTT.

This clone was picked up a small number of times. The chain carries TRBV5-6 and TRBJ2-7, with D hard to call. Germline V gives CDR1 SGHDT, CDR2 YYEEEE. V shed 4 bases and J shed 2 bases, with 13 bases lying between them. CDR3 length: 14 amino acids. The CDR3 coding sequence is TGTGCCAGCAGCAATTTTGTGAATCCCTACGAGCAGTACTTC. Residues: CASSNFVNPYEQYF.

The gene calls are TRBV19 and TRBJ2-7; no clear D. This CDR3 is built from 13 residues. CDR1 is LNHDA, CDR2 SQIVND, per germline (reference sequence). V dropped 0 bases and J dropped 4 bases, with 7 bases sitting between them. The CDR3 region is CASSIEITYEQYF. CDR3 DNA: TGTGCCAGTAGTATAGAAATCACTTACGAGCAGTACTTC.

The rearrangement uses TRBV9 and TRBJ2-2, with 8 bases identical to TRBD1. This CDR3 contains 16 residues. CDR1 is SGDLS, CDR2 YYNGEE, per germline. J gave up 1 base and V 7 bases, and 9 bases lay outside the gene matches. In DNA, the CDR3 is TGTGCCAGCCAACGGGTCGGGACAGGGAACACCGGGGAGCTGTTTTTT. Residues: CASQRVGTGNTGELFF.

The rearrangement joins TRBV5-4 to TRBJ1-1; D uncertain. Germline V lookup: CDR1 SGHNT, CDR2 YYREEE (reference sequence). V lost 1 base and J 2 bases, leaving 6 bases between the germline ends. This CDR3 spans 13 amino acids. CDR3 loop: CASSLTANTEAFF. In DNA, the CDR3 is TGTGCCAGCAGCTTGACAGCCAACACTGAAGCTTTCTTT.

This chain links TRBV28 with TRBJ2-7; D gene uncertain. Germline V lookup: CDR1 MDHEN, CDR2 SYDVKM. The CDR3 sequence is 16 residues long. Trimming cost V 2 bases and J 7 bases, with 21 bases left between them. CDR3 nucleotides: TGTGCCAGCAGTTTAGATCTTAGGGATAGTTATAAGGAGCAGTACTTC. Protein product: CASSLDLRDSYKEQYF.